This TCR beta chain was retrieved from a study of cytomegalovirus exposure and HLA in healthy donors. Trimming stripped 7 bases from V and 4 bases from J, with 12 bases between. Germline V gives CDR1 WNHNN, CDR2 SYGVQD (reference sequence). This CDR3 is 13 amino acids long. Vbeta (60) and Jbeta (13) primers were used in the PCR. Only in-frame clones appear in the TCRdb table, and some are missing; sequencing was by immunoSEQ multiplex PCR. The profile covers under 100,000 clones, with over 9.5% appearing a single time and almost 25% taken by the ten largest. Sample: PBMCs. This TCR derives from a man between 60 and 70 years old in good health and CMV-seropositive. V gene TRBV10-1 combines with J gene TRBJ2-3; D perhaps matches TRBD2 (6 bases). CDR3 amino acids: CASNPSGADTQYF. In DNA, the CDR3 is TGCGCCAGCAACCCCTCGGGGGCAGATACGCAGTATTTT.